This T cell receptor (beta chain) was profiled in a study of control samples from healthy donors and cancer patients. This CDR3 spans 11 amino acids. V dropped 6 bases and J dropped 2 bases, with 4 bases sitting between them. Profiling relied on immunoSEQ multiplex PCR, and the TCRdb table lists in-frame clones only, not all of them. Of roughly 100,000 clones in the sample, 75% to 90% were seen once. The V and J genes are TRBV12-3 or TRBV12-4 and TRBJ1-1; D unclear. Sequenced material: PBMCs. The sequence derives from a man between 60 and 75 years old with lung cancer. CDR3 amino acids: CASRINTEAFF. The CDR3 DNA follows: TGTGCCAGCAGGATTAACACTGAAGCTTTCTTT.